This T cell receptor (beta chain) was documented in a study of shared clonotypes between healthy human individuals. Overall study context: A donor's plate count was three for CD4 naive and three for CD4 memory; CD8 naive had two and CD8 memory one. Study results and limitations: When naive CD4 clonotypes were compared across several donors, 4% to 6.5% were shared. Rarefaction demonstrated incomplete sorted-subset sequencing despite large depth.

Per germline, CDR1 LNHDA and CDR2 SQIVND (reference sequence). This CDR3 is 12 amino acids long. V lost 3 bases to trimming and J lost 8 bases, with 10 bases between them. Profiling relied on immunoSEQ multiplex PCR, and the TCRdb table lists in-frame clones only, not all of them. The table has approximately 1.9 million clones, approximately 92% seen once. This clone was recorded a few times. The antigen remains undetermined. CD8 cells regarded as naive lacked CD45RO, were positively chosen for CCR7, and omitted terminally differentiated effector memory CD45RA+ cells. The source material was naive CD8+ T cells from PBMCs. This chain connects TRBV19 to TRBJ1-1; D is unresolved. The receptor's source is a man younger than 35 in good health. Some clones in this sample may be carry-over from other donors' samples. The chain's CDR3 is CASSIGWLEAFF. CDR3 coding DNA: TGTGCCAGTAGTATTGGATGGTTGGAAGCTTTCTTT. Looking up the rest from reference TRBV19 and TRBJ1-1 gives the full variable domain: DGGITQSPKYLFRKEGQNVTLSCEQNLNHDAMYWYRQDPGQGLRLIYYSQIVNDFQKGDIAEGYSVSREKKESFPLTVTSAQKNPTAFYLCASSIGWLEAFFGQGTRLTVV.